This TCR beta chain was sequenced for a study of control samples from healthy donors and cancer patients. The CDR3 is 14 residues long. V was clipped by 5 bases and J by 6 bases, with 14 bases between them. Germline-derived CDR1 and CDR2 are LNHDA and SQIVND (reference sequence). Here immunoSEQ multiplex PCR was the method, and the copy in TCRdb shows in-frame clones only, minus some. The sample has 120,000 to 150,000 clones, more than 80% seen once; the top ten hold under 9%. The sample was blood. This chain connects TRBV19 to TRBJ1-5, with D maybe TRBD1 (6 bases). The receptor was derived from a man between 18 and 35 years old in good health. The CDR3 region is CASSLQGNGQPQHF. Here the CDR3 DNA reads TGTGCCAGTAGTCTGCAGGGGAACGGTCAGCCCCAGCATTTT.